This TCR beta chain stems from a study of cytomegalovirus exposure and HLA in healthy donors (dated by TCRdb to 2015 to 2018). For the study in its entirety: According to a later analysis, the approximately 120 validation repertoires were produced on the same platform as the approximately 690 repertoires of the first cohort. The study aimed to test whether cataloging public T cell receptors could reveal signatures of past pathogen exposure. Along with the roughly 610-subject first cohort, a separate validation cohort of over 90 different subjects was used. The study combined high-throughput TCR immunosequencing, statistical association of individual TCRs with disease status, and machine learning to predict cytomegalovirus infection status. Study-level results and caveats: In the study, 150 to 200 TCR beta chains were listed as associated with cytomegalovirus. The authors suggested that the approach could potentially be extended to other disease states and immunological phenotypes. Three of the identified cytomegalovirus-associated TCR beta chains were confirmed in vitro to be specific for cytomegalovirus antigens. Cytomegalovirus status was reported to be diagnosed by the classifier with high specificity and sensitivity in both the original and validation cohorts. In a later analysis, TCRs clustered in the first cohort were found to also tend to co-occur in the 120 or so validation repertoires, with approximately 94% of cluster scores above 0. Across donors, most TCR sequences were observed very rarely, whereas some public TCRs were present in many individuals. A later analysis lacked HLA typing for the validation cohort, so it scored co-occurrence in that cohort across all 120 or so repertoires.

The donors belonged to the validation cohort of over a hundred subjects, which was separate from the 666-subject first cohort. The library was built by means of the immunoSEQ multiplex PCR assay. Per the source publication's procedure: A statistical classification framework was built to diagnose cytomegalovirus status from the catalog of TCR beta chain sequences. Entries here come from immuneACCESS through TCRdb and include only in-frame sequences with V and J called. Some clones fail to appear in such tables; in the studies checked, an unresolved V gene covers under half of the shortfall, and the cause of the remainder is unknown. Clonal size and the V and J genes are those of that table, whereas D and trimming came from the DNA. Here the sample has about 130,000 clones; approximately 84% occur a single time. The top ten constitute roughly 29% of the sample. Remarks on this clone: Its antigen has not been determined. No base qualities exist here, and no much larger clone lies one base off it.

The CDR1 and CDR2 encoded by the germline V gene (reference sequence) are LNHDA and SQIVND. The cysteine opens and the phenylalanine closes a CDR3 of 15 amino acids. CDR3 DNA is the only sequence kept; it has 45 bases, read in frame from the first base. V and J lose 4 bases and 4 bases, and a span of 14 bases separates them. This receptor chain uses TRBV19 and TRBJ1-3, with a tentative D gene TRBD1 over 6 matching bases. The sequencing input was PBMCs. This receptor was obtained from a man aged 25-40 years in good health and CMV-seropositive. The CDR3 protein sequence reads: CASSKGESSGNTIYF. The DNA sequence is as follows: TGTGCCAGTAGTAAGGGGGAATCGTCCGGAAACACCATATATTTT.